These T cell receptor beta chains were read from a single sample in a study of radiation and T cells in renal cell carcinoma. Method: immunoSEQ multiplex PCR; TCRdb's copy keeps in-frame clones and lacks some. Of under 20,000 clones listed, approximately 60% are singletons. The sequenced sample was tumor tissue, obtained from a patient whose treatment included radiotherapy and nephrectomy. Source of these receptors: a woman in her 70s with renal cell carcinoma. Each CDR3 is given without its conserved first and last residue.

j_call | v_call | cdr3_aa
TRBJ1-6 | TRBV7-2 | ASSLGQGSSPLH
TRBJ1-5 | TRBV5-4 | ASSPGQGDDQPQH
- | TRBV7-9 | ASSLNSYEQY
TRBJ2-1 | TRBV14 | ASSRDSWSEQF
TRBJ2-4 | TRBV27 | ASRTGLAGGLVRERNIQY
TRBJ1-5 | TRBV27 | ASRRQADSNQPQH
TRBJ1-2 | TRBV6-5 | ASSTRGTYGYT
TRBJ2-4 | TRBV19 | ASSTLSGAKNIQY
TRBJ1-1 | TRBV27 | ASTRTWDTEAF
TRBJ2-2 | TRBV7-8 | ASSLGTSIPGELF
TRBJ1-2 | TRBV5-4 | ASSLPLVGTGSYGYT
TRBJ2-2 | TRBV11-2 | ASSRRGTRDTGELF
TRBJ2-3 | TRBV7-2 | ASSLDGTDTQY
TRBJ2-1 | TRBV14 | ASSPLAGALNEQF
TRBJ2-3 | TRBV7-2 | ASSPGITDTQY
TRBJ1-2 | TRBV5-1 | ASSLARQTPTNYGYT
TRBJ2-1 | TRBV7-2 | ASSPAGGIDEQF
TRBJ1-1 | TRBV5-1 | ASSEWTENTEAF
TRBJ2-2 | TRBV28 | ASSTGGARVGELF
TRBJ2-4 | TRBV6-4 | ASKRLAGENIQY
TRBJ2-1 | TRBV2 | ASSRHNNNEQF
TRBJ2-7 | TRBV6-5 | ASSYSSSGAGYEQY
TRBJ2-1 | TRBV6-6 | ASSWTSGGYNEQF
TRBJ1-5 | TRBV7-9 | ASSSTGNQPQH
TRBJ1-1 | TRBV5-1 | ASMLGGVKNTEAF
TRBJ2-3 | TRBV11-3 | ASSPSMGFTDTQY
TRBJ2-1 | TRBV7-3 | ASSLKVAGYNEQF
TRBJ2-2 | TRBV5-4 | ASSPAAPNTGELF
TRBJ2-5 | TRBV7-9 | ASSGPLAGGQETQY
TRBJ2-7 | TRBV11-2 | ASSRKYEQY
TRBJ2-3 | TRBV9 | ASSVDDVDSTDTQY
TRBJ2-5 | TRBV9 | ASSVAGQGAFGTQY
TRBJ2-7 | TRBV28 | ASSFGLAGSEQY
TRBJ1-1 | TRBV6-6 | ASSYPGMNTEAF
TRBJ1-1 | TRBV19 | ASSIPQGMNTEAF
TRBJ2-1 | TRBV5-1 | ASRHSVAGGLKSSYNEQF
TRBJ2-5 | TRBV6-6 | ASSSRGGVQETQY
TRBJ2-7 | TRBV11-1 | ASSGLAGVSYEQY
TRBJ2-2 | TRBV11-2 | ASSVAGTKNTGELF
TRBJ2-7 | TRBV9 | ASSGGPGYEQY
TRBJ1-6 | TRBV27 | ASRLRANSPLH
TRBJ2-1 | TRBV28 | ASSLLRASYNEQF
TRBJ2-7 | TRBV2 | ATSGVYEQY
TRBJ1-2 | TRBV6-5 | ASKRRDRGNYGYT
TRBJ2-1 | TRBV11-2 | ASSVSRVGEQF
TRBJ1-1 | TRBV5-1 | ASSLEGNEYGEAF
TRBJ1-1 | TRBV5-1 | ASSLAVRTTEAF